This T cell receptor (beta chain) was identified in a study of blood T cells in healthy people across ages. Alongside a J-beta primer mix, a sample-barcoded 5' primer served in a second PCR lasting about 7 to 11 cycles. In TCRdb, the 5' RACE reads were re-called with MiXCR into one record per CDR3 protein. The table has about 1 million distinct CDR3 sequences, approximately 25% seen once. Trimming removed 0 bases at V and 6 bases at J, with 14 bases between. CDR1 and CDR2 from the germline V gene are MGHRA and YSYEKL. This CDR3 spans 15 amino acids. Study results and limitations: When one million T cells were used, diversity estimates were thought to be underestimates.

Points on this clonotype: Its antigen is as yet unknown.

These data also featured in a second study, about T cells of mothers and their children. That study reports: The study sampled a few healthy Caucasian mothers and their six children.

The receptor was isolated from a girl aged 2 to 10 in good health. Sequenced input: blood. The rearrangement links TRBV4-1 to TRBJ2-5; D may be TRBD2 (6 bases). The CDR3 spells CASSQDLGGTKTQYF. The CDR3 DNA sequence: TGCGCCAGCAGCCAAGATCTCGGGGGTACGAAGACCCAGTACTTC.